This T cell receptor beta chain was sequenced for a study of cytomegalovirus exposure and HLA in healthy donors. The PCR employed 60 Vbeta primers together with 13 Jbeta primers. Libraries were prepared by immunoSEQ multiplex PCR; TCRdb keeps only in-frame clonotypes and omits some of them. The sample lists over 50,000 clones, approximately 74% occurring once. From germline, CDR1 is LGHNA and CDR2 YSLEER. This CDR3 comprises 15 residues. Trimming pared 4 bases from V and 6 bases from J, leaving 13 bases between. Source material: PBMCs. The chain is built from TRBV4-3 and TRBJ1-6, with D perhaps matching TRBD1 (5 bases). This TCR was sampled from a man aged 35 to 55 in good health and CMV-seropositive. CDR3 DNA sequence: TGCGCCAGCAGCCCCAATAGACAGACTAATTCACCCCTCCACTTT. This translates into CASSPNRQTNSPLHF.